This entry lists 15 T cell receptor beta chains sequenced from one sample in a study of blood T cell repertoires in COVID-19. Sequenced by immunoSEQ multiplex PCR; TCRdb stores in-frame clones only, minus some. This table has roughly 220,000 clones, over 80% appearing once. What was sequenced was PBMCs or T cells enriched from blood (not recorded which). All receptors come from a woman aged 40-49 years who had recovered from COVID-19.

The rearrangement uses TRBV5-6 and TRBJ1-5; perhaps TRBD1 as D (6 bases). CDR3 length: 14 amino acids. The V and J ends lost 2 bases and 1 base respectively, with 7 bases between them. Germline CDR1 is SGHDT and CDR2 is YYEEEE. The CDR3 DNA sequence: TGTGCCAGCAGCTTCCAGGGGAGCAATCAGCCCCAGCATTTT. It specifies CASSFQGSNQPQHF.

V is TRBV3-1 (or the pseudogene TRBV3-2) and J is TRBJ2-1, with 8 nucleotides matching TRBD2. Looked up from germline, CDR1 is LGHDT and CDR2 is YNNKEL (reference sequence). V gave up 1 base and J gave up 10 bases; unmatched junction bases: 3. This CDR3 has 13 amino acids. This CDR3 reads CASSQALAGEQFF. CDR3 DNA sequence: TGTGCCAGCAGCCAAGCTTTAGCGGGGGAGCAGTTCTTC.

The chain employs TRBV11-2 and TRBJ2-5; 7 bases match TRBD1. Per germline, CDR1 SGHAT and CDR2 FQNNGV. The CDR3 extends over 15 amino acids. After removal of 1 base from V and 1 base from J, the junction contained 3 bases not matched to a gene. CDR3 DNA sequence: TGTGCCAGCAGCTTAGCCGGGACAGCCCAAGAGACCCAGTACTTC. This sequence encodes CASSLAGTAQETQYF.

The chain joins TRBV7-2 to TRBJ2-5; 7 nucleotides line up with TRBD2. Germline trimming cut 1 base from V and 5 bases from J; bases unmatched to any gene: 10. The length of the CDR3 is 16 residues. CDR1 SGHTA and CDR2 FQGNSA come from the germline V gene. The chain's CDR3 is CASSLEASGGRETQYF. Written as DNA, the CDR3 is TGTGCCAGCAGCTTAGAGGCTAGCGGAGGGCGGGAGACCCAGTACTTC.

CDR3 coding DNA: TGTGCCAGCAGCTCCGGGACAGCCTCCTACAATGAGCAGTTCTTC. Translating gives CASSSGTASYNEQFF. The chain combines TRBV7-9 with TRBJ2-1; 7 bases match TRBD1. CDR1 and CDR2 (germline): SEHNR, FQNEAQ (reference sequence). The CDR3 loop spans 15 amino acids. The J segment lost 0 bases and the V segment lost 4 bases, leaving 3 bases of the junction unmatched.

The chain links TRBV5-1 to TRBJ2-1, with D uncertain. The CDR3 has 15 amino acids. Germline CDR1 SGHRS, CDR2 YFSETQ. V was pared by 5 bases and J by 3 bases, with 15 bases between. CDR3 nucleotides: TGCGCCAGCAGAACACCGGGTCGCATCTACAATGAGCAGTTCTTC. Translating gives CASRTPGRIYNEQFF.

The chain links TRBV3-1 (or the pseudogene TRBV3-2) to TRBJ2-7, with 7 nucleotides matching TRBD1. The V segment lost 4 bases and the J segment 2 bases; nucleotides outside the gene matches: 11. The CDR3 extends over 16 amino acids. CDR1 and CDR2 (germline): LGHDT, YNNKEL (reference sequence). The CDR3 sequence is CASSPYPTGPTYEQYF. The CDR3 DNA reads TGTGCCAGCAGCCCTTACCCGACAGGGCCAACCTACGAGCAGTACTTC.

This clone showed up just a few times. The chain employs TRBV5-4 and TRBJ2-1; the match to TRBD2 covers 7 bases. The V gene's germline CDR1 is SGHNT and CDR2 YYREEE (reference sequence). Germline trimming cut 4 bases from V and 1 base from J; bases unmatched to any gene: 5. CDR3 length equals 15 residues. The CDR3 loop reads CASSGEGRSYNEQFF. CDR3 nucleotide sequence: TGTGCCAGCAGCGGGGAGGGCAGGTCCTACAATGAGCAGTTCTTC. Using reference TRBV5-4 and TRBJ2-1 for the parts outside the CDR3, the full variable domain is ETGVTQSPTHLIKTRGQQVTLRCSSQSGHNTVSWYQQALGQGPQFIFQYYREEENGRGNFPPRFSGLQFPNYSSELNVNALELDDSALYLCASSGEGRSYNEQFFGPGTRLTVL.

This chain uses TRBV28 with TRBJ2-3, with 7 bases aligning to TRBD1. The CDR3 is 14 amino acids. Germline V gene data show CDR1 as MDHEN and CDR2 as SYDVKM. The V and J ends lost 6 bases and 4 bases, in that order; junction bases with no gene match: 7. This chain's CDR3 is CASRAGTVPDTQYF. The CDR3 DNA reads TGTGCCAGCAGAGCCGGGACAGTCCCAGATACGCAGTATTTT.

The rearrangement links TRBV18 to TRBJ2-7; 11 nucleotides line up with TRBD2. J gave up 1 base and V 6 bases, and 5 bases lay outside the gene matches. Germline V gene lookup returns CDR1 KGHSH and CDR2 LQKENI. The CDR3 totals 15 residues. The CDR3 region is CASSVTSGSSYEQYV. CDR3 nucleotides: TGTGCCAGCTCGGTCACTAGCGGGAGTTCCTACGAGCAGTACGTC.

The chain has TRBV7-2 and TRBJ1-1, with D perhaps matching TRBD1 (5 bases). Germline V gene sequence: CDR1 SGHTA, CDR2 FQGNSA. CDR3 length: 15 amino acids. Trimming removed 2 bases from V and 1 base from J, with 11 bases in between. The CDR3 DNA follows: TGTGCCAGCAGCTTAAATGGGGGGGAGAACACTGAAGCTTTCTTT. This codes for CASSLNGGENTEAFF.

Points on this clone: One junction end does not reproduce the germline sequence, and a read error may be involved. The genes are TRBV12-3 or TRBV12-4 and TRBJ1-5, with D tentatively TRBD1 (6 bases). The CDR3 contains 13 residues. CDR3 nucleotide sequence: TGTACCAGCAGCCAAGGACAGAATCAGCCCCAGCATTTT. This gives the protein CTSSQGQNQPQHF.

This sequence joins TRBV7-2 and TRBJ1-1; no reliable D call. The CDR3 is 13 amino acids. Germline CDR1 is SGHTA and CDR2 is FQGNSA. V was pared by 2 bases and J by 0 bases, with 4 bases between. In DNA form, the CDR3 reads TGTGCCAGCAGCTTAACACTGAACACTGAAGCTTTCTTT. It specifies CASSLTLNTEAFF.

The chain links TRBV10-2 to TRBJ2-3; 7 bases fit TRBD1. The trim removed 6 bases at V and 0 bases at J, leaving 6 bases unmatched. This CDR3 region has 15 residues. CDR1 is WSHSY and CDR2 is SAAADI in the germline V gene. CDR3 nucleotides: TGCGCCAGCAGATCCGGGACAGATAGCACAGATACGCAGTATTTT. It yields the protein CASRSGTDSTDTQYF.

The CDR3 nucleotides are TGTGCCAGCAGCCCATTCTCTGGGGCCAACGTCCTGACTTTC. It translates to CASSPFSGANVLTF. This sequence joins TRBV14 and TRBJ2-6; D not certain. The CDR3 loop spans 14 amino acids. Germline V gene lookup returns CDR1 SGHDN and CDR2 FVKESK. Trimming shortened V by 4 bases and J by 0 bases, and 4 bases separated the two germline ends.